Sequencing of this T cell receptor beta chain was carried out in a study of T cells in Graves' hyperthyroidism and ophthalmopathy. This clonotype was seen repeatedly, ten times or more. Its target is not known. The V gene lost 7 bases and the J gene lost 2 bases, with 12 bases spanning the gap. The germline CDR1 and CDR2 sequences are SGHTA and FQGTGA. The CDR3 loop spans 15 amino acids. Study findings and constraints: Ophthalmopathy was separated from stable hyperthyroidism by a 13 V-J model.

TCR beta CDR3 sequences were amplified from RNA transcripts. The primer set for the first-round RT-PCR of the TCR CDR3 was HTBI. TCRdb re-analysed the multiplex PCR reads in MiXCR, keeping a single row per CDR3 protein. The sample records more than 500,000 distinct CDR3 sequences, approximately 48% being singletons. V usage is TRBV7-3 and J usage is TRBJ2-6; possibly TRBD1 for D (6 bases). The clonotype was recovered from an adult woman with Graves' disease, either hyperthyroidism or ophthalmopathy (not recorded which). Material: peripheral blood or thyroid tissue (not recorded which). CDR3 DNA: TGTGCCAGCAAAGGACAGTTCGCTGGGGCCAACGTCCTGACTTTC. Protein sequence: CASKGQFAGANVLTF.